A single sample is the source of the 32 T cell receptor beta chains below, sequenced in a study of shared clonotypes between healthy human individuals. Naive CD8 cells comprised CD45RO-negative, CCR7-positively selected cells, excluding terminally differentiated effector memory CD45RA+ cells. Profiling relied on immunoSEQ multiplex PCR, and the TCRdb table lists in-frame clones only, not all of them. The sample comprises about 2 million clones, roughly 95% of which are singletons, and more than 0.95% rests with the top ten. Input material: naive CD8+ T cells sorted from blood. The receptors come from a man in his late teens or twenties in good health.

Only one count was recorded for this clone. The V and J genes are TRBV5-1 and TRBJ2-7; tentative D call: TRBD1 (5 bases). CDR3 length: 13 amino acids. CDR1 SGHRS and CDR2 YFSETQ come from the germline V gene. Trimming left V 0 bases short and J 6 bases short, with 10 bases between. The CDR3 here is CASSLDRSGEQYF. For the CDR3, the DNA is TGCGCCAGCAGCTTGGACAGGTCGGGCGAGCAGTACTTC. The entire variable domain, with the rest obtained from reference TRBV5-1 and TRBJ2-7, is as follows: KAGVTQTPRYLIKTRGQQVTLSCSPISGHRSVSWYQQTPGQGLQFLFEYFSETQRNKGNFPGRFSGRQFSNSRSEMNVSTLELGDSALYLCASSLDRSGEQYFGPGTRLTVT.

V usage is TRBV11-2 and J usage is TRBJ1-3; D unclear. The germline V gene encodes CDR1 SGHAT and CDR2 FQNNGV. The CDR3 is 19 amino acids. V lost 4 bases and J 1 base, leaving 23 bases between the germline ends. CDR3 protein: CASSSINSVSYLSGNTIYF. The CDR3 region has the DNA TGTGCCAGCAGCTCTATAAATTCAGTCTCATATCTTTCTGGAAACACCATATATTTT.

This chain joins TRBV28 and TRBJ1-2; D is undetermined. V shed 5 bases and J shed 3 bases, with 16 bases lying between them. The CDR3 runs 15 residues. The germline V gene has CDR1 MDHEN and CDR2 SYDVKM. CDR3 in DNA: TGTGCCAGCAGTCCCCCGGAGGGAGGCTACTATGGCTACACCTTC. This codes for CASSPPEGGYYGYTF.

This clone appeared a single time. The chain recombines TRBV4-3 with TRBJ2-3; unclear D gene. In germline, CDR1 is LGHNA, CDR2 YSLEER. V lost 0 bases to trimming and J lost 7 bases, with 5 bases between them. The length of the CDR3 is 12 residues. As DNA, the CDR3 is TGCGCCAGCAGCCAAGATCCTAATACGCAGTATTTT. Translation: CASSQDPNTQYF.

V gene TRBV27 combines with J gene TRBJ1-5; D uncertain. The CDR3 consists of 15 residues. Germline-derived CDR1 and CDR2 are MNHEY and SMNVEV (reference sequence). Deletions cut 7 bases from V and 0 bases from J, with 13 bases between. Here the CDR3 DNA reads TGTGCCAGCAAAATGTCGCCCGGTAGCAATCAGCCCCAGCATTTT. It translates to CASKMSPGSNQPQHF.

V gene TRBV4-1 combines with J gene TRBJ2-3; 7 bases line up with TRBD2. The ends lost 0 bases at V and 2 bases at J; junction bases unmatched: 8. CDR3 size: 17 residues. Germline V gives CDR1 MGHRA, CDR2 YSYEKL. The CDR3 coding sequence is TGCGCCAGCAGCCAAGATCCGGCTAGCGGTAACACAGATACGCAGTATTTT. The encoded protein is CASSQDPASGNTDTQYF.

This chain connects TRBV6-6 to TRBJ2-3; 11 bases map to TRBD1. The germline CDR1 and CDR2 sequences are MNHNY and SVGAGI (reference sequence). CDR3 length equals 14 residues. Trimming took 10 bases from V and 3 from J; bases not matched to a gene: 6. The CDR3 loop reads CATSGQGVTDTQYF. CDR3 nucleotides: TGTGCCACCTCGGGACAGGGGGTAACAGATACGCAGTATTTT.

As concerns this clone: The same CDR3 also results from other DNA sequences found in this sample. The V call is TRBV5-1, the J call TRBJ2-3, with D maybe TRBD1 (5 bases). V was shortened by 0 bases and J by 1 base, with 6 bases between the two germline ends. The germline gives CDR1 SGHRS, CDR2 YFSETQ. The CDR3 runs 14 residues. Here the CDR3 reads CASSLEGGTDTQYF. Written as DNA, the CDR3 is TGCGCCAGCAGCTTGGAAGGGGGCACAGATACGCAGTATTTT.

The chain uses TRBV28 and TRBJ1-1; the D gene is possibly TRBD1 (5 bases). Germline CDR1 MDHEN, CDR2 SYDVKM. This CDR3 is 14 amino acids long. V was trimmed by 2 bases and J by 4 bases, leaving 11 bases between them. CDR3 bases: TGTGCCAGCAGTTTACCGACAGTATTCACTGAAGCTTTCTTT. Its protein is CASSLPTVFTEAFF.

The chain combines TRBV4-3 with TRBJ2-1; D tentatively fits TRBD1 or TRBD2 (5 bases each). Deletions cut 3 bases from V and 9 bases from J, with 18 bases between. CDR1 LGHNA and CDR2 YSLEER come from the germline V gene. The CDR3 loop spans 15 amino acids. The chain's CDR3 is CASSQTQGKGTEQFF. The CDR3 region has the DNA TGCGCCAGCAGCCAGACCCAGGGAAAAGGGACTGAGCAGTTCTTC.

This chain uses TRBV11-2 with TRBJ2-5; D gene unclear. Germline V CDR1 and CDR2: SGHAT, FQNNGV. This CDR3 has 15 residues. V was pared by 0 bases and J by 4 bases, with 12 bases between. The CDR3 sequence is CASSLDRGWGETQYF. Written as DNA, the CDR3 is TGTGCCAGCAGCTTAGATCGTGGGTGGGGAGAGACCCAGTACTTC.

Remarks on this clone: The sample holds other DNA sequences that translate to the same CDR3. The chain carries TRBV9 and TRBJ2-3, with D perhaps TRBD1 or TRBD2 (5 bases each). The V and J ends lost 5 bases and 5 bases respectively, with 6 bases between them. The CDR3 consists of 11 residues. CDR1 is SGDLS, CDR2 YYNGEE, per germline. The CDR3 region has the DNA TGTGCCAGCAGTGGGGGAGATACGCAGTATTTT. It encodes CASSGGDTQYF.

This chain joins TRBV6-6 and TRBJ2-7; TRBD1 might be the D (7 bases). V was pared by 9 bases and J by 3 bases, with 15 bases between. This CDR3 comprises 13 residues. From germline, CDR1 is MNHNY and CDR2 SVGAGI (reference sequence). In DNA form, the CDR3 reads TGTGCCAGTACGGGGGACAGACTCTACGAGCAGTACTTC. Protein: CASTGDRLYEQYF.

The chain combines TRBV6-6 with TRBJ1-1; 9 nucleotides match TRBD1. V gave up 2 bases and J gave up 4 bases; unmatched junction bases: 5. Per germline, CDR1 MNHNY and CDR2 SVGAGI (reference sequence). The CDR3 is 15 residues long. This chain's CDR3 is CASSYPTGGSTEAFF. CDR3 nucleotides: TGTGCCAGCAGTTACCCGACAGGGGGGAGCACTGAAGCTTTCTTT.

This clone was observed a single time. The gene calls are TRBV7-2 and TRBJ2-7, with TRBD2 matching over 10 bases. The CDR3 runs 15 residues. CDR1 SGHTA and CDR2 FQGNSA come from the germline V gene. V lost 3 bases to trimming and J lost 0 bases; unmatched junction nucleotides: 2. The CDR3 DNA is TGTGCCAGCAGCTTCGGACTAGCGGCCTCCTACGAGCAGTACTTC. This encodes CASSFGLAASYEQYF.

In its sample, this clone was seen once. V and J are TRBV4-1 and TRBJ2-3; D tentatively fits TRBD1 or TRBD2 (5 bases each). V lost 0 bases, J lost 2 bases, and 15 bases lay in between. The CDR3 sequence is 17 residues long. Germline CDR1 is MGHRA and CDR2 is YSYEKL. CDR3 nucleotides: TGCGCCAGCAGCCAAGATATCTCGCAGGGAGTCACAGATACGCAGTATTTT. This translates into CASSQDISQGVTDTQYF.

Points on this clone: Other DNA variants within this sample encode the same CDR3. This chain connects TRBV9 to TRBJ2-1; D could derive from TRBD1 or TRBD2 (6 bases each). The CDR3 has 15 amino acids. Germline CDR1 and CDR2: SGDLS and YYNGEE. V lost 0 bases and J lost 4, with 11 bases in between. The CDR3 nucleotides are TGTGCCAGCAGCGTAGGGGGGGCCGAGTACAATGAGCAGTTCTTC. The encoded protein is CASSVGGAEYNEQFF.

This chain uses TRBV6-5 with TRBJ2-1; D call uncertain. The germline CDR1 and CDR2 sequences are MNHEY and SVGAGI. This CDR3 comprises 13 residues. The V gene lost 6 bases and the J gene lost 10 bases, with 16 bases spanning the gap. The CDR3 region is CASSLDDSGEQFF. In DNA form, the CDR3 reads TGTGCCAGCAGCCTGGACGACTCCGGGGAGCAGTTCTTC.

The chain links TRBV7-9 to TRBJ2-7; either TRBD1 or TRBD2 may supply D (5 bases each). Germline V gene lookup returns CDR1 SEHNR and CDR2 FQNEAQ (reference sequence). Trimming stripped 3 bases from V and 4 bases from J, with 16 bases between. This CDR3 region has 15 residues. The CDR3 DNA reads as TGTGCCAGCAGCTTTGCGATTGGGGGTTGGTACGAGCAGTACTTC. It specifies CASSFAIGGWYEQYF.

The V and J genes are TRBV21-1 and TRBJ2-7; TRBD1, the D gene given by the table, was not confirmed from the DNA. TRBV21-1 is labeled a pseudogene. The CDR3 has 14 residues. The CDR3, as DNA: TGTGCCAGCAGCAAAGACAAAGGGGCGTACGAGCAGTACTTC. Its protein product is CASSKDKGAYEQYF.

With regard to this clone: Other nucleotide sequences in the sample specify the same CDR3. This sequence joins TRBV11-2 and TRBJ2-7, with 9 positions matching TRBD1. CDR3 size: 14 residues. The V gene's germline CDR1 is SGHAT and CDR2 FQNNGV. V shed 5 bases and J 3 bases; nucleotides not matched to a gene: 5. The CDR3, as DNA: TGTGCCAGCAGCCTCGGACAGGGGTTCTACGAGCAGTACTTC. Translation: CASSLGQGFYEQYF. The full variable domain, rest sourced from reference TRBV11-2 and TRBJ2-7, is EAGVAQSPRYKIIEKRQSVAFWCNPISGHATLYWYQQILGQGPKLLIQFQNNGVVDDSQLPKDRFSAERLKGVDSTLKIQPAKLEDSAVYLCASSLGQGFYEQYFGPGTRLTVT.

The chain links TRBV10-1 to TRBJ2-3; D not certain. Germline V gene lookup returns CDR1 WNHNN and CDR2 SYGVQD (reference sequence). The CDR3 runs to 13 residues. The V end was cut by 0 bases, the J end by 6 bases, with 7 bases between. The CDR3, as DNA: TGCGCCAGCAGTGAGTCAATAGTCGATACGCAGTATTTT. Amino acids: CASSESIVDTQYF.

This clone was counted a few times. V is TRBV4-1 and J is TRBJ1-1; perhaps TRBD1 as D (5 bases). The CDR3 spans 16 residues. V was trimmed by 4 bases and J by 0 bases, leaving 15 bases between them. In germline, CDR1 is MGHRA, CDR2 YSYEKL. This CDR3 reads CASSPDDSLMNTEAFF. CDR3 DNA sequence: TGCGCCAGCAGCCCAGACGACAGCCTCATGAACACTGAAGCTTTCTTT.

The DNA for the CDR3 is TGTGCCAGCAGCTCCACCCGGGACAGGGATTCGTCGCAGTATTTT. Residues: CASSSTRDRDSSQYF. The V and J genes are TRBV7-9 and TRBJ2-3, with 9 bases aligning to TRBD1. Germline V gene data show CDR1 as SEHNR and CDR2 as FQNEAQ (reference sequence). V trimming: 4 bases; J trimming: 10 bases; junction bases outside the gene matches: 12. The CDR3 spans 15 residues.

This clone was detected only once. The chain has TRBV7-9 and TRBJ2-1; D assignment may be TRBD1 or TRBD2 (5 bases each). The length of the CDR3 is 17 residues. The germline gives CDR1 SEHNR, CDR2 FQNEAQ (reference sequence). Trimming pared 5 bases from V and 4 bases from J, leaving 21 bases between. CDR3: CASSPTPGTREYNEQFF. For the CDR3, the DNA is TGTGCCAGCAGCCCAACCCCCGGGACGAGGGAGTACAATGAGCAGTTCTTC.

V is TRBV6-5 and J is TRBJ1-2; D uncertain. Germline CDR1 MNHEY, CDR2 SVGAGI. CDR3 length equals 13 residues. The V and J ends lost 4 bases and 8 bases respectively, with 14 bases between them. The CDR3 region is CASSSRGVGGYTF. CDR3 DNA sequence: TGTGCCAGCAGTTCCCGCGGTGTCGGGGGCTACACCTTC.

J is TRBJ2-1 and V is TRBV27; D is uncertain. The V and J ends lost 4 bases and 4 bases respectively, with 11 bases between them. CDR3 length equals 14 residues. CDR1 is MNHEY and CDR2 is SMNVEV in the germline V gene (reference sequence). The DNA of the CDR3 is TGTGCCAGCAGTTCTGCGCCCTCATACAATGAGCAGTTCTTC. Translation gives CASSSAPSYNEQFF.

The chain links TRBV30 to TRBJ2-1; D possibly corresponds to TRBD1 (5 bases). The germline CDR1 and CDR2 sequences are GTSNPN and SVGIG (reference sequence). Trimming left V 2 bases short and J 6 bases short, with 17 bases between. The CDR3 loop spans 15 amino acids. The CDR3 DNA follows: TGTGCCTGGAGTTTAGGGGCAGGTTTCCGCAATGAGCAGTTCTTC. It encodes CAWSLGAGFRNEQFF.

The rearrangement joins TRBV5-1 to TRBJ2-3, with unresolved D. CDR1 and CDR2 from the germline V gene are SGHRS and YFSETQ. The CDR3 length is 13 residues. V was clipped by 2 bases and J by 4 bases, with 8 bases between them. CDR3: CASSFRGPDTQYF. The CDR3 nucleotides read TGCGCCAGCAGCTTCCGCGGCCCAGATACGCAGTATTTT.

J is TRBJ1-5 and V is TRBV30; 7 nucleotides line up with TRBD1. Germline loops: CDR1 GTSNPN, CDR2 SVGIG (reference sequence). The CDR3 has 12 residues. The trim removed 5 bases at V and 13 bases at J, leaving 11 bases unmatched. CDR3 nucleotides: TGTGCCTGGGAGCCCCTAGGGGGCGGTCAGCATTTT. It specifies CAWEPLGGGQHF.

V usage is TRBV9 and J usage is TRBJ2-2; D remains unclear. The germline gives CDR1 SGDLS, CDR2 YYNGEE. There are 12 residues in the CDR3. V lost 5 bases and J lost 4, with 6 bases in between. The CDR3 sequence is CASSLFTGELFF. CDR3 sequence (DNA): TGTGCCAGCAGTCTTTTCACCGGGGAGCTGTTTTTT.

The genes are TRBV7-9 and TRBJ2-7, with 8 bases matching TRBD1. Germline values: CDR1 SEHNR, CDR2 FQNEAQ (reference sequence). The CDR3 runs to 15 residues. J was trimmed by 5 bases and V by 1 base; bases with no gene match: 7. The CDR3 here is CASSLGGQGLNEQYF. The CDR3, as DNA: TGTGCCAGCAGCTTAGGCGGACAGGGTTTAAACGAGCAGTACTTC.